These 7 T cell receptor beta chains came from one sample sequenced in a study of cytomegalovirus exposure and HLA in healthy donors. The PCR made use of 60 Vbeta and 13 Jbeta primers. Data came from immunoSEQ multiplex PCR; TCRdb stores just in-frame clones and leaves some out. Its listing shows fewer than 100,000 clones. Sequencing was carried out using PBMCs. The receptors here all came from a young man in good health and CMV-seropositive.

The chain has TRBV5-1 and TRBJ1-5; the D gene is possibly TRBD1 (6 bases). CDR3 length: 14 residues. Per germline, CDR1 SGHRS and CDR2 YFSETQ. V was cut by 3 bases and J by 4 bases, with 11 bases left in between. CDR3 nucleotides: TGCGCCAGCAGCTCAGAGGGGGGGAATCAGCCCCAGCATTTT. It codes for CASSSEGGNQPQHF.

The V gene is TRBV2, the J gene TRBJ1-2, with TRBD1 identical over 9 bases. Unmatched junction bases numbered 4, after V lost 8 bases and J lost 12 bases. Germline V lookup: CDR1 SNHLY, CDR2 FYNNEI. The CDR3 extends over 10 amino acids. Here the CDR3 reads CASGDRVDTF. CDR3 in DNA: TGTGCCAGCGGGGACAGGGTGGACACCTTC.

This rearrangement joins TRBV11-2 to TRBJ1-1; unclear D gene. This CDR3 contains 13 residues. V dropped 5 bases and J dropped 0 bases, with 7 bases sitting between them. Germline V gene sequence: CDR1 SGHAT, CDR2 FQNNGV. The CDR3 sequence is CASSKQLNTEAFF. CDR3 coding DNA: TGTGCCAGCAGCAAACAGTTGAACACTGAAGCTTTCTTT.

The chain employs TRBV10-3 and TRBJ2-7; possibly TRBD1 for D (5 bases). Between the trimmed V and J ends, which lost 4 bases and 3 bases, there was a span of 10 bases. The CDR3 loop spans 13 amino acids. Germline values: CDR1 ENHRY, CDR2 SYGVKD. Written as DNA, the CDR3 is TGTGCCATCAGTGCCAATCAGGGCTACGAGCAGTACTTC. Translated: CAISANQGYEQYF.

The rearrangement links TRBV27 to TRBJ1-1; 11 bases align to TRBD1. Unmatched junction bases numbered 6, after V lost 5 bases and J lost 4 bases. CDR3 size: 15 residues. Germline lookup yields CDR1 MNHEY and CDR2 SMNVEV (reference sequence). CDR3 amino acids: CASSQDRGLSTEAFF. For the CDR3, the DNA is TGTGCCAGCAGTCAGGACAGGGGGCTCAGCACTGAAGCTTTCTTT.

This rearrangement joins TRBV28 to TRBJ1-2, with 9 bases aligning to TRBD1. Trimming cost V 5 bases and J 2 bases; bases outside gene matches: 9. CDR3 length: 16 residues. The V gene's germline CDR1 is MDHEN and CDR2 SYDVKM. The CDR3, as DNA: TGTGCCAGCAGTCCCCCGGCCGGGACAGGGAACTATGGCTACACCTTC. It yields the protein CASSPPAGTGNYGYTF.

The chain has TRBV6-5 and TRBJ2-1; D might be TRBD1 (6 bases). Germline-derived CDR1 and CDR2 are MNHEY and SVGAGI. V was pared by 8 bases and J by 7 bases, with 18 bases between. This CDR3 is built from 14 residues. The CDR3 here is CASGTRGSRNEQFF. For the CDR3, the DNA is TGTGCCAGCGGGACACGAGGGTCGAGGAATGAGCAGTTCTTC.